These 13 T cell receptor beta chains were all obtained from the same sample, sequenced in a study of blood T cell repertoires in COVID-19. Some clones are missing from TCRdb's copy, which holds only in-frame ones; the method was immunoSEQ multiplex PCR. The profile shows around 270,000 clones, roughly 89% of them singletons. Material for sequencing was peripheral blood. The source is a woman aged 40 to 50 who had recovered from COVID-19.

This chain links TRBV28 with TRBJ2-7; D gene ambiguous. Trimming cost V 4 bases and J 1 base, with 17 bases left between them. The CDR3 has 16 amino acids. The germline V gene encodes CDR1 MDHEN and CDR2 SYDVKM. Here the CDR3 reads CASSSQWKALSYEQYF. CDR3 nucleotides: TGTGCCAGCAGTTCTCAGTGGAAAGCGCTTTCCTACGAGCAGTACTTC.

The rearrangement links TRBV4-1 to TRBJ2-3; D unresolved. The CDR3 consists of 16 residues. Germline assignment: CDR1 MGHRA and CDR2 YSYEKL. Trimming cost V 0 bases and J 0 bases, with 10 bases left between them. The CDR3 spells CASSQDGLGSTDTQYF. In DNA form, the CDR3 reads TGCGCCAGCAGCCAAGATGGTCTCGGTAGCACAGATACGCAGTATTTT.

The chain has TRBV13 and TRBJ1-1; no reliable D call. The CDR3 loop spans 14 amino acids. V lost 2 bases and J 1 base, leaving 8 bases between the germline ends. Germline lookup yields CDR1 PRHDT and CDR2 FYEKMQ (reference sequence). Written as DNA, the CDR3 is TGTGCCAGCAGCTTAATCACAGAGAACACTGAAGCTTTCTTT. This sequence encodes CASSLITENTEAFF. The entire variable domain, with the rest obtained from reference TRBV13 and TRBJ1-1, is as follows: AAGVIQSPRHLIKEKRETATLKCYPIPRHDTVYWYQQGPGQDPQFLISFYEKMQSDKGSIPDRFSAQQFSDYHSELNMSSLELGDSALYFCASSLITENTEAFFGQGTRLTVV.

The table lists this clone with a few counts. The V gene is TRBV7-3, the J gene TRBJ1-1; the D gene is possibly TRBD1 (5 bases). Trimming left V 2 bases short and J 0 bases short, with 7 bases between. From germline, CDR1 is SGHTA and CDR2 FQGTGA. The CDR3 consists of 14 residues. The CDR3 DNA reads TGTGCCAGCAGCTTACAGGGAATGAACACTGAAGCTTTCTTT. This translates into CASSLQGMNTEAFF.

The rearrangement links TRBV19 to TRBJ1-5, with D hard to call. This CDR3 region has 13 residues. The germline CDR1 and CDR2 sequences are LNHDA and SQIVND (reference sequence). The V gene lost 8 bases and the J gene lost 7 bases, with 15 bases spanning the gap. The CDR3 nucleotides read TGTGCCAGTCAGGCTACGGTTGGCCAGCCCCAGCATTTT. This codes for CASQATVGQPQHF.

The rearrangement uses TRBV7-3 and TRBJ2-3; TRBD2 matches at 7 bases. V lost 5 bases, J lost 4 bases, and 6 bases stayed unmatched. The CDR3 extends over 14 amino acids. The germline V gene has CDR1 SGHTA and CDR2 FQGTGA. In nucleotides, the CDR3 is TGTGCCAGCAGCCCAGGACTAGATGCAGATACGCAGTATTTT. Its protein product is CASSPGLDADTQYF.

This chain uses TRBV24-1 with TRBJ2-2, with D possibly TRBD2 on 5 matching bases. CDR1 and CDR2 from the germline V gene are KGHDR and SFDVKD. This CDR3 is 16 amino acids long. Trimming cost V 1 base and J 0 bases, with 8 bases left between them. In DNA, the CDR3 is TGTGCCACCAGTGATTTCGAGGGATCGAACACCGGGGAGCTGTTTTTT. Its protein is CATSDFEGSNTGELFF.

The chain is built from TRBV2 and TRBJ2-7, with D possibly called TRBD1 or TRBD2 (8 bases each). Per germline, CDR1 SNHLY and CDR2 FYNNEI. The length of the CDR3 is 13 residues. The CDR3 reads CASGGQASGEQYF. The CDR3 coding sequence is TGTGCAAGCGGGGGACAGGCGAGCGGCGAGCAGTACTTC.

The chain is built from TRBV3-1 (or the pseudogene TRBV3-2) and TRBJ1-2; the D is unclear. Trimming removed 2 bases at V and 1 base at J, with 8 bases between. Looked up from germline, CDR1 is LGHDT and CDR2 is YNNKEL (reference sequence). This CDR3 spans 14 amino acids. The CDR3 is CASSQREINYGYTF. The CDR3 DNA follows: TGTGCCAGCAGCCAAAGGGAGATTAACTATGGCTACACCTTC.

The chain combines TRBV7-9 with TRBJ2-1, with 9 bases matching TRBD2. V lost 5 bases, J lost 8 bases, and 7 bases stayed unmatched. In germline, CDR1 is SEHNR, CDR2 FQNEAQ (reference sequence). The CDR3 runs 14 residues. The DNA for the CDR3 is TGTGCCAGCAGCGTCCCGGGACTAGCTGATGAGCAGTTCTTC. It yields the protein CASSVPGLADEQFF.

The chain joins TRBV4-1 to TRBJ1-1; unclear D gene. Germline V gives CDR1 MGHRA, CDR2 YSYEKL. V lost 0 bases and J lost 2, with 10 bases in between. There are 15 residues in the CDR3. Here the CDR3 reads CASSQEETANTEAFF. Written as DNA, the CDR3 is TGCGCCAGCAGCCAAGAGGAGACGGCCAACACTGAAGCTTTCTTT.

J is TRBJ2-1 and V is TRBV19, with 10 bases matching TRBD1. Germline V gene data show CDR1 as LNHDA and CDR2 as SQIVND (reference sequence). The V gene end was trimmed by 4 bases and the J gene end by 10 bases; junction bases not matched to a gene: 10. The CDR3 sequence is 15 residues long. The CDR3 protein is CASSTSTGTGDEQFF. The DNA for the CDR3 is TGTGCCAGTAGTACCTCTACCGGGACAGGGGACGAGCAGTTCTTC.

The rearrangement uses TRBV19 and TRBJ1-2; TRBD1 is a possible D gene (6 bases). Germline-derived CDR1 and CDR2 are LNHDA and SQIVND (reference sequence). The CDR3 totals 15 residues. Trimming stripped 5 bases from V and 1 base from J, with 14 bases between. The CDR3 spells CASSRQETSNYGYTF. The DNA of the CDR3 is TGTGCCAGTAGTCGACAGGAGACGAGTAACTATGGCTACACCTTC.